These T cell receptor beta chains were read from a single sample in a study of response to subunit inactivated influenza vaccine. TCRdb fed the RT-PCR reads into MiXCR, producing one record per CDR3 protein. This sample has roughly 570,000 distinct CDR3 sequences; about an eighth occur once, and the top ten carry around 13%. The starting material was PBMCs from blood, obtained around seven weeks after vaccination. These receptors all stem from a man aged 45-65 years who received an inactivated influenza vaccine. Both conserved end residues are part of each CDR3. A D gene is named only where the DNA matches it firmly. Part of the rows lack a size; the others show once, few, many or a class for expanded clones.

>-|-|TRBJ2-1|TRBV5-1
CASSEGGAQNEQFF
TGCGCCAGCTCCGAAGGGGGGGCGCAGAATGAGCAGTTCTTC
>few|TRBD2|TRBJ2-1|TRBV12-3/TRBV12-4
CASRGTSGSSSYNEQFF
TGTGCCAGCAGGGGGACTAGCGGGTCGAGCTCCTACAATGAGCAGTTCTTC
>-|TRBD2|TRBJ2-3|TRBV4-2
CASSLQIRLAVRTDTQYF
TGTGCCAGCAGCCTTCAAATAAGACTAGCGGTGCGCACAGATACGCAGTATTTT
>many|-|TRBJ1-3|TRBV29-1
CSVDPGDGNTIYF
TGCAGCGTGGACCCGGGGGATGGAAACACCATATATTTT
>-|TRBD1|TRBJ2-1|TRBV6-2/TRBV6-3
CASSYDRGASSEQFF
TGTGCCAGCAGTTACGACAGGGGCGCTAGCAGTGAGCAGTTCTTC
>-|-|TRBJ2-7|TRBV5-1
CASSKDRPSSYEQYF
TGCGCCAGCAGCAAAGACAGACCGAGCTCCTACGAGCAGTACTTC
>few|-|TRBJ2-1|TRBV24-1
CATSSKTGSSYNEQFF
TGTGCCACCAGTAGTAAGACGGGCAGCTCCTACAATGAGCAGTTCTTC
>few|-|TRBJ1-5|TRBV4-3
CASSPGTRDQPQHF
TGCGCCAGCAGCCCTGGGACAAGGGATCAGCCCCAGCATTTT
>many|-|TRBJ1-2|TRBV12-3/TRBV12-4
CASSPDSAYGYTF
TGTGCCAGCAGTCCCGACAGTGCCTATGGCTACACCTTC
>-|-|TRBJ2-2|TRBV6-5
CASSYSAGARTGGELFF
TGTGCCAGCAGTTACTCGGCGGGGGCTAGAACGGGCGGGGAGCTGTTTTTT
>-|TRBD1|TRBJ2-7|TRBV28
CASSLDRALYEQYF
TGTGCCAGCAGTTTAGACAGGGCTTTATACGAGCAGTACTTC
>few|-|TRBJ2-7|TRBV5-1
CASRNPRGYEQYF
TGCGCCAGCAGAAATCCCAGGGGTTACGAGCAGTACTTC
>-|-|TRBJ1-1|TRBV21-1
CASSKWVSNTEAFF
TGTGCCAGCAGCAAATGGGTCAGCAACACTGAAGCTTTCTTT
>once|-|TRBJ1-1|TRBV28
CASTKRQGRVSEAFF
TGTGCCAGCACTAAACGCCAGGGGAGGGTCTCTGAAGCTTTCTTT
>many|TRBD1|TRBJ1-6|TRBV7-2
CASSPRAGGNSPLHF
TGTGCCAGCAGCCCTAGAGCAGGGGGCAATTCACCCCTCCACTTT
>few|-|TRBJ1-2|TRBV6-2/TRBV6-3
CASAQTENYGYTF
TGTGCCAGCGCCCAGACAGAAAACTATGGCTACACCTTC
>few|TRBD2|TRBJ2-2|TRBV9
CASSVGPSGNSNTGELFF
TGTGCCAGCAGCGTAGGTCCTAGCGGGAACTCGAACACCGGGGAGCTGTTTTTT
>many|-|TRBJ2-7|TRBV12-3/TRBV12-4
CASSRWGEPGEQYF
TGTGCCAGCAGCCGGTGGGGGGAGCCGGGCGAGCAGTACTTC
>few|TRBD1|TRBJ2-1|TRBV7-2
CASSLARGTGEQFF
TGTGCCAGCAGCTTAGCCAGGGGGACCGGGGAGCAGTTCTTC
>-|TRBD2|TRBJ2-3|TRBV29-1
CSVRGGDYSTDTQYF
TGCAGCGTCCGCGGTGGGGACTACAGCACAGATACGCAGTATTTT
>few|-|TRBJ2-7|TRBV4-3
CASSKKAGSYEQYF
TGCGCCAGCAGCAAAAAGGCAGGCTCCTACGAGCAGTACTTC
>many|TRBD1|TRBJ2-7|TRBV4-3
CASSQDMGQNYEQYF
TGCGCCAGCAGCCAAGATATGGGACAGAACTACGAGCAGTACTTC
>few|TRBD2|TRBJ2-3|TRBV7-9
CASSSPQPTSGTDTQYF
TGTGCCAGCAGCTCCCCTCAGCCGACTAGCGGGACGGATACGCAGTATTTT
>few|-|TRBJ2-5|TRBV12-5
CASGLDKSPQDREGEETQYF
TGTGCTAGTGGTTTGGATAAATCCCCTCAGGACAGGGAGGGAGAAGAGACCCAGTACTTC
>-|TRBD1|TRBJ2-7|TRBV12-3/TRBV12-4
CASSLGVGTGAEQYF
TGTGCCAGCAGTTTAGGGGTGGGGACAGGGGCCGAGCAGTACTTC
>-|-|TRBJ1-2|TRBV6-6
CASSLNREGGYTF
TGTGCCAGCAGTTTAAACAGGGAGGGTGGCTACACCTTC
>-|-|TRBJ2-1|TRBV6-2/TRBV6-3
CASSYSINGEQFF
TGTGCCAGCAGTTACTCGATTAACGGTGAGCAGTTCTTC
>few|-|TRBJ1-2|TRBV20-1
CSAQQGLDGYTF
TGCAGTGCTCAACAGGGATTGGATGGCTACACCTTC
>-|TRBD1|TRBJ2-5|TRBV20-1
CSALLPGQGLKTQYF
TGCAGTGCTCTGCTCCCGGGACAGGGTTTAAAGACCCAGTACTTC